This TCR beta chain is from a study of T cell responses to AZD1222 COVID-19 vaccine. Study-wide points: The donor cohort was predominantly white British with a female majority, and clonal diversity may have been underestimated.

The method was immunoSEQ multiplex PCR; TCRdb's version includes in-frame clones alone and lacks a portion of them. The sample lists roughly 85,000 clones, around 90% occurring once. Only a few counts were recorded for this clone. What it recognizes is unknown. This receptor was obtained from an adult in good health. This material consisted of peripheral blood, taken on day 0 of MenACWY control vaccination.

In nucleotides, the CDR3 is TGTGCCAGCAGTTACTCGGGCAGTTCTAACTATGGCTACACCTTC. Translated, it gives CASSYSGSSNYGYTF. This chain uses TRBV6-2 or TRBV6-3 with TRBJ1-2; D gene unclear. The CDR3 totals 15 residues. Germline assignment: CDR1 MNHEY and CDR2 SVGEGT. The V end was cut by 0 bases, the J end by 0 bases, with 8 bases between.